This paragraph covers one T cell receptor beta chain sequence. The CDR3 spans 11 residues. The V gene's germline CDR1 is SEHNR and CDR2 FQNEAQ (reference sequence). The V and J ends lost 8 bases and 3 bases, in that order; junction bases with no gene match: 0. The primer mix had 60 Vbeta and 13 Jbeta primers. Sequencing used immunoSEQ multiplex PCR; TCRdb keeps in-frame clones, though not all of them. The sample lists 200,000 or so clones, 75% to 85% occurring once. This sample is part of a study of cytomegalovirus exposure and HLA in healthy donors. As for the study in general: An earlier analysis identified 120 million or so unique TCR beta sequences in some 180 million T cells.

This chain joins TRBV7-9 and TRBJ2-5; 7 nucleotides line up with TRBD2. The sequenced sample consisted of PBMCs. The TCR originated in a male donor in good health and CMV-seropositive. Written as DNA, the CDR3 is TGTGCCAGCGGGAGGGAAGAGACCCAGTACTTC. This translates into CASGREETQYF.